This T cell receptor beta chain emerged from a study of Graves' ophthalmopathy and Graves' hyperthyroidism. As the template, RNA transcripts were used to amplify TCR beta CDR3 regions. Second-round multiplex PCR came after first-round RT-PCR with HTBI primers. TCRdb reprocessed the multiplex PCR reads with MiXCR, giving one entry per CDR3 protein. The data contain 350,000 to 400,000 distinct CDR3 sequences, around 19% of them singletons. Diagnostic conclusions were grounded in clinical symptoms, serum thyroxine, TRAb, thyroid ultrasound and orbital computed tomography. PBMCs came from more than 8 ml of fresh peripheral blood. This CDR3 has 17 residues. With 4 bases clipped from V and 7 bases from J, the junction kept 17 bases outside the gene matches. Germline V gene lookup returns CDR1 MDHEN and CDR2 SYDVKM. This clonotype was recorded many times.

The sequenced material came from peripheral blood. J is TRBJ2-5 and V is TRBV28; 8 bases align to TRBD1. This TCR came from a woman aged 18 to 35 with Graves' ophthalmopathy. CDR3 coding DNA: TGTGCCAGCAGTTCGACCTCGGGACAGGATCAAAGATGGACCCAGTACTTC. Translating it yields CASSSTSGQDQRWTQYF.